The clone carrying this T cell receptor (beta chain) showed up many times. Antigen: not known. The data were obtained in a study of Graves' ophthalmopathy and Graves' hyperthyroidism. Study-wide results and limits: Also, most clonotypes expanded in the thyroid above 0.001 frequency appeared in blood.

RNA transcripts served as template for amplifying TCR beta CDR3 sequences. The first-round RT-PCR employed HTBI primers together with the Qiagen OneStep RT-PCR kit. A multiplex PCR was then performed as the second round. TCRdb independently ran MiXCR on the multiplex PCR reads; one entry per CDR3 protein. The repertoire holds about 480,000 distinct CDR3 sequences, with over 13% as singletons. Diagnosis used clinical symptoms, serum thyroxine, TRAb, thyroid ultrasound and orbital computed tomography. The CDR3 sequence is 13 residues long. CDR1 GTSNPN and CDR2 SVGIG come from the germline V gene (reference sequence). The V gene end was trimmed by 4 bases and the J gene end by 7 bases; junction bases not matched to a gene: 5.

The chain couples TRBV30 to TRBJ2-2, with TRBD1 matching 8 bases. What was sequenced was blood. The clonotype originates from a woman in her 30s with Graves' ophthalmopathy. CDR3 nucleotides: TGTGCCTGGACGACAGGGGATATCGGGGAGCTGTTTTTT. Protein sequence: CAWTTGDIGELFF.